This T cell receptor (beta chain) derives from a study of CD8 T cells in Susac syndrome. RNA, at about 0.45 to 1 ug, was reverse transcribed with random hexamers. TCRdb re-derived calls from the immunoSEQ multiplex PCR reads in MiXCR, one entry per CDR3 protein. The sample has about 190,000 distinct CDR3 sequences; roughly 94% are singletons. The ends were cut back, 2 bases at V and 6 bases at J, with 5 bases in the middle. The CDR3 covers 12 residues. Germline lookup yields CDR1 MDHEN and CDR2 SYDVKM. The sequenced material came from CD4+ T cells from PBMCs. The source is a human donor in good health. The chain joins TRBV28 to TRBJ2-1; D not certain. CDR3 coding DNA: TGTGCCAGCAGTTTACTCCCCAATGAGCAGTTCTTC. This encodes CASSLLPNEQFF.